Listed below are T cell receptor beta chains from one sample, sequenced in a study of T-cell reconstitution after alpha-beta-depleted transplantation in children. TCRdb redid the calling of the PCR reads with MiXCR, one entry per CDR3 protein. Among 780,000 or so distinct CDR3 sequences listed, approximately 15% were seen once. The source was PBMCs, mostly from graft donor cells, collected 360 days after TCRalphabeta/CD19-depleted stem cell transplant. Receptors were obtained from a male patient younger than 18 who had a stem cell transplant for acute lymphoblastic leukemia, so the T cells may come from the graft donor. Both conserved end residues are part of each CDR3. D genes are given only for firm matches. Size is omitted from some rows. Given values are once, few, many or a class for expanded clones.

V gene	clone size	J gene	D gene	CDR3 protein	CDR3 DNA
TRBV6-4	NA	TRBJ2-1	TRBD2	CASSAALAGGYNEQFF	TGTGCCAGCAGTGCCGCACTAGCGGGAGGCTATAATGAGCAGTTCTTC
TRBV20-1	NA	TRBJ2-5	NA	CSANSVRGWRETQYF	TGCAGTGCTAATTCCGTACGAGGATGGCGAGAGACCCAGTACTTC
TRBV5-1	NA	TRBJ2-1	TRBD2	CASSWREGFRNEQFF	TGCGCCAGCAGCTGGCGGGAGGGCTTTCGGAATGAGCAGTTCTTC
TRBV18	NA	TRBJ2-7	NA	CASSQPGKSSYEQYF	TGTGCCAGCTCCCAGCCAGGGAAATCGTCCTACGAGCAGTACTTC
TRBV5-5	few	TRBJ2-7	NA	CASSLPPQSSYEQYF	TGTGCCAGCAGCTTACCGCCCCAAAGCTCCTACGAGCAGTACTTC
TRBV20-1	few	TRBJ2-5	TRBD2	CSGTSTSGIAKTQYF	TGCAGTGGTACCTCGACTAGCGGGATTGCGAAGACCCAGTACTTC
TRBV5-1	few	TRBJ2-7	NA	CASSFRRGAYEQYF	TGCGCCAGCAGCTTCCGGCGGGGAGCCTACGAGCAGTACTTC
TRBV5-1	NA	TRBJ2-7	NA	CASNLEGNYEQYF	TGCGCCAGCAATCTGGAGGGAAACTACGAGCAGTACTTC
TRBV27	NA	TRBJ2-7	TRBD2	CASIALAGGAYEQYF	TGTGCCAGCATTGCTCTAGCGGGAGGGGCCTACGAGCAGTACTTC
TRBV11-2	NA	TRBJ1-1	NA	CASSHYDPAEAFF	TGTGCCAGCAGCCATTATGACCCCGCTGAAGCTTTCTTT
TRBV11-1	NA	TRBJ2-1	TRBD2	CASSLLGVERGSYNEQFF	TGTGCCAGCAGCTTATTGGGCGTGGAGCGGGGGTCCTACAATGAGCAGTTCTTC
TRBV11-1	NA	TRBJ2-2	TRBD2	CASSSNLRLAIKGGELFF	TGTGCCAGCAGCTCAAATTTACGACTAGCGATTAAAGGCGGGGAGCTGTTTTTT
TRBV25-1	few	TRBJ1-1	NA	CASSERRLTEAFF	TGTGCCAGCAGTGAACGACGACTTACTGAAGCTTTCTTT
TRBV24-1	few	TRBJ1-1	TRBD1	CATSESGGWNTEAFF	TGTGCCACCAGTGAATCAGGGGGTTGGAACACTGAAGCTTTCTTT
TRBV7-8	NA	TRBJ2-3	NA	CASSLAGTYWTQYF	TGTGCCAGCAGCTTAGCGGGCACCTATTGGACGCAGTATTTT
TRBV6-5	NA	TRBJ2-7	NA	CASSYWGTYEQYF	TGTGCCAGCAGTTACTGGGGGACCTACGAGCAGTACTTC
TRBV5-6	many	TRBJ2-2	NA	CASSFWGANTGELFF	TGTGCCAGCAGCTTCTGGGGTGCGAACACCGGGGAGCTGTTTTTT
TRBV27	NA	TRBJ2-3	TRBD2	CASSHLSPGGPRGDTQYF	TGTGCCAGCAGCCACCTCTCCCCGGGAGGGCCGAGGGGAGATACGCAGTATTTT
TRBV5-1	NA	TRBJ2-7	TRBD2	CASSFSTSGSYEQYF	TGCGCCAGCAGCTTTTCGACTAGCGGGAGCTACGAGCAGTACTTC
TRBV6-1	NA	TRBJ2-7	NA	CASSAGGGISYEQYF	TGTGCCAGCAGCGCCGGAGGCGGGATATCGTACGAGCAGTACTTC
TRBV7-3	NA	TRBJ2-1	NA	CASSANLGGHEQFF	TGTGCCAGCAGCGCCAACTTGGGGGGGCATGAGCAGTTCTTC
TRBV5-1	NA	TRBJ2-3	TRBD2	CASSSTGTSGTDTQYF	TGCGCCAGCAGCTCCACCGGGACTAGCGGGACAGATACGCAGTATTTT
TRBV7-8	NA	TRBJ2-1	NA	CASEREYEQFF	TGTGCCAGCGAACGGGAGTATGAGCAGTTCTTC
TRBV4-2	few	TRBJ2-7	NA	CASSQDVRVGTYEQYF	TGTGCCAGCAGCCAAGACGTTAGGGTCGGTACCTACGAGCAGTACTTC
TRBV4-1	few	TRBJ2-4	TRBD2	CASSLPVFIAGVNIQYF	TGCGCCAGCAGCCTTCCGGTTTTTATAGCGGGGGTAAACATTCAGTACTTC
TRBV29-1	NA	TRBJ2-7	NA	CSVERATRSEQYF	TGCAGCGTTGAGCGGGCCACGCGGAGCGAGCAGTACTTC
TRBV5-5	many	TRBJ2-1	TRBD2	CASSLVSGRASEQFF	TGTGCCAGCAGCTTGGTTAGCGGGAGGGCCAGCGAGCAGTTCTTC
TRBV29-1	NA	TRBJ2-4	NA	CSVETRGFENIQYF	TGCAGCGTTGAGACGAGGGGGTTTGAAAACATTCAGTACTTC
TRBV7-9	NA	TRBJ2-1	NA	CASSPPGTTNSEQFF	TGTGCCAGCAGCCCTCCGGGGACGACTAATAGTGAGCAGTTCTTC
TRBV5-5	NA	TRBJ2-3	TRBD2	CASSWIAGDGADTQYF	TGTGCCAGCAGCTGGATAGCGGGAGATGGCGCAGATACGCAGTATTTT
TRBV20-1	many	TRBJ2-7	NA	CSFGMVYEQYF	TGCAGTTTTGGAATGGTCTACGAGCAGTACTTC
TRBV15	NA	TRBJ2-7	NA	CATSRAGTESYEQYF	TGTGCCACCAGCAGAGCCGGGACGGAGTCCTACGAGCAGTACTTC
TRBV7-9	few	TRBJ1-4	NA	CASSRTDSPTNEKLFF	TGTGCCAGCAGTCGCACGGATTCTCCAACTAATGAAAAACTGTTTTTT
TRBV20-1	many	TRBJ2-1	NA	CSASRRSYNEQFF	TGCAGTGCTTCGAGGCGCTCCTACAATGAGCAGTTCTTC
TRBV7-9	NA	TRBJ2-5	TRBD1	CASSPDRGGGTETQYF	TGTGCCAGCAGCCCGGACAGGGGAGGAGGGACAGAGACCCAGTACTTC
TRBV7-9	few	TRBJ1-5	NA	CASSLVTSNQPQHF	TGTGCCAGCAGCTTAGTGACCTCCAATCAGCCCCAGCATTTT
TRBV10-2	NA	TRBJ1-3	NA	CASSGARGNTIYF	TGCGCCAGCAGTGGTGCAAGGGGAAACACCATATATTTT
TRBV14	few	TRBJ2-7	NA	CASSQLRAHPSYEQYF	TGTGCCAGCAGCCAACTCCGGGCTCACCCCTCCTACGAGCAGTACTTC
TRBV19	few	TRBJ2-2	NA	CASSIALAAGELFF	TGTGCCAGTAGTATAGCGTTGGCGGCCGGGGAGCTGTTTTTT
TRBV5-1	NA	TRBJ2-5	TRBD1	CASSLEQGVETQYF	TGCGCCAGCAGCTTGGAACAGGGGGTGGAGACCCAGTACTTC
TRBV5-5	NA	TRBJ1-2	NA	CASSLSVDRDGYTF	TGTGCCAGCAGCTTAAGTGTCGATCGCGATGGCTACACCTTC
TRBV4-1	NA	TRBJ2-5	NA	CASSQDQLRQETQYF	TGCGCCAGCAGCCAAGATCAGTTGCGTCAAGAGACCCAGTACTTC
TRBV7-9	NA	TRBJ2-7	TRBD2	CASSFLSGSYEQYF	TGTGCCAGCAGCTTTCTCAGCGGGAGTTACGAGCAGTACTTC
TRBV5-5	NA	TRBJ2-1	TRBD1	CASSSTGNEQFF	TGTGCCAGCAGCTCGACAGGGAACGAGCAGTTCTTC
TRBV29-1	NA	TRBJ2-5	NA	CSVTLQGTQETQYF	TGCAGCGTGACCCTCCAGGGGACCCAAGAGACCCAGTACTTC
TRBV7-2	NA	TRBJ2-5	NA	CASSPSHLYRRETQYF	TGTGCCAGCAGCCCGTCTCACCTATATCGTAGGGAGACCCAGTACTTC
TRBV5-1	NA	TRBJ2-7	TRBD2	CASSPQGGGLTYEQYF	TGCGCCAGCAGCCCCCAAGGTGGGGGACTAACCTACGAGCAGTACTTC
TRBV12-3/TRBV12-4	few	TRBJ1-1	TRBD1	CASSAGTAKLMNTEAFF	TGTGCCAGCAGCGCCGGGACAGCCAAATTAATGAACACTGAAGCTTTCTTT
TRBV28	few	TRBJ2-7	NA	CASSLWGVYEQYF	TGTGCCAGCAGTTTGTGGGGAGTCTACGAGCAGTACTTC
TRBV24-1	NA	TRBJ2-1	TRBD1	CATSDAGTGNNEQFF	TGTGCCACCAGTGATGCCGGGACAGGGAACAATGAGCAGTTCTTC